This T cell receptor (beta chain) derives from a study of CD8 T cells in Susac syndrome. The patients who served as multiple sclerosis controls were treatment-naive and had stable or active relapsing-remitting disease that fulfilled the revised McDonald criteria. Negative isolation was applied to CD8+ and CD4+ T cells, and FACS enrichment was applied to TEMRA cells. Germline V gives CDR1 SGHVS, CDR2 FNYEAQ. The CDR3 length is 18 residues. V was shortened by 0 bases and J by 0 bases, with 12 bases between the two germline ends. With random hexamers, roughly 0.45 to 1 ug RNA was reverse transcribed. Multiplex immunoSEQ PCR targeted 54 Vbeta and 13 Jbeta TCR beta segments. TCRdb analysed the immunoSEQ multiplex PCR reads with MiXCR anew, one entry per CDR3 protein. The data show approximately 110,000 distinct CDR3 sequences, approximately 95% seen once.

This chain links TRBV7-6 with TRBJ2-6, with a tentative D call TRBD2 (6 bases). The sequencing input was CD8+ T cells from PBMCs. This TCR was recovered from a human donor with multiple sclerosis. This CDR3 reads CASSLAAGTVSGANVLTF. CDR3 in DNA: TGTGCCAGCAGCTTAGCGGCGGGAACCGTCTCTGGGGCCAACGTCCTGACTTTC.